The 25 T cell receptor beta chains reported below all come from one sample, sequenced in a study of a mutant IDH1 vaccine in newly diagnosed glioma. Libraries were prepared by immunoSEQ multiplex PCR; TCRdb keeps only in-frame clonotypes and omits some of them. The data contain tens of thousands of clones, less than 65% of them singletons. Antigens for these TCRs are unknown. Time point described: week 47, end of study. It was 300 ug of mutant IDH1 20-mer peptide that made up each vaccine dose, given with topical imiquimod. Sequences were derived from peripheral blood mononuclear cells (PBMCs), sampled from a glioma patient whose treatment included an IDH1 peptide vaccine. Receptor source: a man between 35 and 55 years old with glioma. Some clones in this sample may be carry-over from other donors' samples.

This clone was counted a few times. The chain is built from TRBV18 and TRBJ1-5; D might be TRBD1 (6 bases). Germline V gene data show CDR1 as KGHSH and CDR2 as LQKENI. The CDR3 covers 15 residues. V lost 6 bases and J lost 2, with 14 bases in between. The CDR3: CASSTTGLGNQPQHF. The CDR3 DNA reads TGTGCCAGCTCGACTACAGGGCTGGGCAATCAGCCCCAGCATTTT.

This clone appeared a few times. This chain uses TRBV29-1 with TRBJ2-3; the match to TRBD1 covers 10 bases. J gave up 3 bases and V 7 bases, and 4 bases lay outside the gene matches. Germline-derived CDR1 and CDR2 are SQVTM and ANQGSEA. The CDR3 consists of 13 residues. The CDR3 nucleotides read TGCAGCGGCGGACAGGGGGAAACAGATACGCAGTATTTT. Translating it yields CSGGQGETDTQYF.

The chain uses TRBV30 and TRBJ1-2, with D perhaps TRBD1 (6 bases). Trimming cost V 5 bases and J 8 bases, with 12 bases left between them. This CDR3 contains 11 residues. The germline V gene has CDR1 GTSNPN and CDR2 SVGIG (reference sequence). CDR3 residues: CAWGGAPGYTF. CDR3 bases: TGTGCCTGGGGGGGGGCGCCCGGCTACACCTTC.

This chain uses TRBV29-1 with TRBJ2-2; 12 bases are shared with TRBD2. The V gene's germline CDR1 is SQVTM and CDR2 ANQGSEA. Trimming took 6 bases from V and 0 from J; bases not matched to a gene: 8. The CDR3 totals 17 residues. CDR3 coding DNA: TGCAGCGTCAACCTGGCTAGCGGGGGGGCGAACACCGGGGAGCTGTTTTTT. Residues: CSVNLASGGANTGELFF.

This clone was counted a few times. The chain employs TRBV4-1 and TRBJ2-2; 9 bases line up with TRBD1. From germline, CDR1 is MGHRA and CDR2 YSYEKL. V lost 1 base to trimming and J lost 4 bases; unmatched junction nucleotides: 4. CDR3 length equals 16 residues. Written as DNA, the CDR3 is TGCGCCAGCAGCCAAGTACAGGGGGCCCCCACCGGGGAGCTGTTTTTT. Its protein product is CASSQVQGAPTGELFF.

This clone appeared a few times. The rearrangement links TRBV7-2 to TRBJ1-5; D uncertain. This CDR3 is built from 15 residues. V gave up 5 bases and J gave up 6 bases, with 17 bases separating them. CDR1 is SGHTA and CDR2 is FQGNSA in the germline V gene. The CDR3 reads CASSPSWTVGQPQHF. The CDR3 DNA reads TGTGCCAGCAGCCCCTCGTGGACGGTCGGTCAGCCCCAGCATTTT.

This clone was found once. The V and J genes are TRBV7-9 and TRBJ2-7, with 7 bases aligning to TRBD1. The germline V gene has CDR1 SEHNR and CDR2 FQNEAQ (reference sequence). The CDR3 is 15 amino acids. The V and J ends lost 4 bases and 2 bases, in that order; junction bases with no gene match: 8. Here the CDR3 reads CASSSWGTEPYEQYF. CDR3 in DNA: TGTGCCAGCAGCTCCTGGGGGACAGAACCCTACGAGCAGTACTTC.

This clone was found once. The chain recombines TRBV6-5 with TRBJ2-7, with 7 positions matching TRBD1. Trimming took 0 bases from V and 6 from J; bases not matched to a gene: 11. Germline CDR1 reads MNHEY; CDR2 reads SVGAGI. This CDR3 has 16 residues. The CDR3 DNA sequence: TGTGCCAGCAGTTACTCGTCAGGGGACAGCGGCTTCGAGCAGTACTTC. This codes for CASSYSSGDSGFEQYF.

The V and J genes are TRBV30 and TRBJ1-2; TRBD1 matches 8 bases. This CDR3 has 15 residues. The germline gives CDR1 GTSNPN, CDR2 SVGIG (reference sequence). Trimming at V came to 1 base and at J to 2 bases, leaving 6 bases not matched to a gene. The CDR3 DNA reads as TGTGCCTGGAGTGACCGACAGGGGTGGAACTATGGCTACACCTTC. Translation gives CAWSDRQGWNYGYTF.

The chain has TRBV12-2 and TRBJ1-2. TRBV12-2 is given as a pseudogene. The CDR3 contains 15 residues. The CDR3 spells CASRLAWVENYGYTF. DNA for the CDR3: TGTGCAAGTCGCTTAGCCTGGGTAGAGAACTATGGCTACACCTTC.

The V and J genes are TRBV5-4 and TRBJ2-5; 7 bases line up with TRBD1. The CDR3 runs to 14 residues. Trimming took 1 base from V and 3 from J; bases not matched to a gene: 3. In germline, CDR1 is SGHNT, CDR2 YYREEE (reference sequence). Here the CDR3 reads CASSLLGGEETQYF. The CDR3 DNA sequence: TGTGCCAGCAGCTTGTTAGGGGGCGAAGAGACCCAGTACTTC.

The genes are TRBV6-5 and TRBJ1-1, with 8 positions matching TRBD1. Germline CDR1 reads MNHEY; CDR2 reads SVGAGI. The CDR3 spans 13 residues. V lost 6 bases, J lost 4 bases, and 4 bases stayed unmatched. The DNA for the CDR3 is TGTGCCAGCAGGGCCACAGGGGGCACTGAAGCTTTCTTT. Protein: CASRATGGTEAFF.

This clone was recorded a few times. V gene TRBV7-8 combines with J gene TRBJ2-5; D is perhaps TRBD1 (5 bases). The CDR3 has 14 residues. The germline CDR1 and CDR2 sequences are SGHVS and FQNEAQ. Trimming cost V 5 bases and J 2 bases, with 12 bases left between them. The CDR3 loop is CASSLNRIQETQYF. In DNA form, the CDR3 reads TGTGCCAGCAGCCTAAACAGGATTCAAGAGACCCAGTACTTC. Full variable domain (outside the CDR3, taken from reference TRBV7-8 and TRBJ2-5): GAGVSQSPRYKVAKRGQDVALRCDPISGHVSLFWYQQALGQGPEFLTYFQNEAQLDKSGLPSDRFFAERPEGSVSTLKIQRTQQEDSAVYLCASSLNRIQETQYFGPGTRLLVL.

In DNA form, the CDR3 reads TGTGCCTGGAGTGGATCCGGGACGTCAGGCTACACCTTC. Its translation is CAWSGSGTSGYTF. The chain couples TRBV30 to TRBJ1-2, with a weak D call TRBD1 (5 bases). The germline V and J ends were trimmed by 1 base and 8 bases, with 14 bases remaining between them. The germline CDR1 and CDR2 sequences are GTSNPN and SVGIG (reference sequence). The CDR3 has 13 residues. Full variable domain (rest looked up from reference TRBV30 and TRBJ1-2): SQTIHQWPATLVQPVGSPLSLECTVEGTSNPNLYWYRQAAGRGLQLLFYSVGIGQISSEVPQNLSASRPQDRQFILSSKKLLLSDSGFYLCAWSGSGTSGYTFGSGTRLTVV.

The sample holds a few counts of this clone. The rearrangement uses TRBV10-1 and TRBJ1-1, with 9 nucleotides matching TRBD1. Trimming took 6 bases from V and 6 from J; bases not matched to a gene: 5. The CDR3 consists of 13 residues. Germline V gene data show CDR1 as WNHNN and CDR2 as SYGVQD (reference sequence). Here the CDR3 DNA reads TGCGCCAGCAGGGGACAGGGCAAGGCTGAAGCTTTCTTT. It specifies CASRGQGKAEAFF.

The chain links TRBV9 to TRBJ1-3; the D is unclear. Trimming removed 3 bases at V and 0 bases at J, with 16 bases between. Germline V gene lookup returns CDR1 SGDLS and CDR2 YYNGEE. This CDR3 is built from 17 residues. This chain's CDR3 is CASSALDTASSGNTIYF. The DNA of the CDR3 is TGTGCCAGCAGCGCACTAGACACCGCGAGCTCTGGAAACACCATATATTTT.

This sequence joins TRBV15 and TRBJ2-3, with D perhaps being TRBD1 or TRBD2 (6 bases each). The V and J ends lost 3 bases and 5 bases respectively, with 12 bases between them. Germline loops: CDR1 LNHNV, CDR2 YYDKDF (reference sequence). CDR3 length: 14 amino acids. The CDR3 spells CATSRGGLEDTQYF. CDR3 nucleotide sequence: TGTGCCACCAGCAGGGGGGGCCTTGAAGATACGCAGTATTTT. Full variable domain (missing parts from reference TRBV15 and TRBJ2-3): DAMVIQNPRYQVTQFGKPVTLSCSQTLNHNVMYWYQQKSSQAPKLLFHYYDKDFNNEADTPDNFQSRRPNTSFCFLDIRSPGLGDTAMYLCATSRGGLEDTQYFGPGTRLTVL.

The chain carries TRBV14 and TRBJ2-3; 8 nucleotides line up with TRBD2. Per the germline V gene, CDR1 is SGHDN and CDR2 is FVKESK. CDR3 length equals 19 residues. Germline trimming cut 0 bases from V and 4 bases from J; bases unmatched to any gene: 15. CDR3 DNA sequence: TGTGCCAGCAGCCAAGAAGAGCACGGGGGGGCACGAGGCGCAGATACGCAGTATTTT. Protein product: CASSQEEHGGARGADTQYF. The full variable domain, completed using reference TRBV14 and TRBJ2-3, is EAGVTQFPSHSVIEKGQTVTLRCDPISGHDNLYWYRRVMGKEIKFLLHFVKESKQDESGMPNNRFLAERTGGTYSTLKVQPAELEDSGVYFCASSQEEHGGARGADTQYFGPGTRLTVL.

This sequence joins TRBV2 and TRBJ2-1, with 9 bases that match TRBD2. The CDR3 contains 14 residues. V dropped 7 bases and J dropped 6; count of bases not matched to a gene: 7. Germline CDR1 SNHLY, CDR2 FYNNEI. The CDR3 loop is CASKGGGALNEQFF. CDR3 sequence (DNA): TGTGCCAGCAAGGGCGGGGGGGCCCTCAATGAGCAGTTCTTC.

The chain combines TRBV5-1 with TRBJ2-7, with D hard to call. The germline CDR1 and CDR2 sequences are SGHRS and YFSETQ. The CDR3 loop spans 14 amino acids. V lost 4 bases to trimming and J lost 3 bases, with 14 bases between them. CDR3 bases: TGCGCCAGCAGCCCCGCGCGGTCCAGCTACGAGCAGTACTTC. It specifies CASSPARSSYEQYF. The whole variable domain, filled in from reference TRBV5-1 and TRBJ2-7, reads KAGVTQTPRYLIKTRGQQVTLSCSPISGHRSVSWYQQTPGQGLQFLFEYFSETQRNKGNFPGRFSGRQFSNSRSEMNVSTLELGDSALYLCASSPARSSYEQYFGPGTRLTVT.

This chain's CDR3 is CAIREEGLNTEAFF. In DNA, the CDR3 is TGTGCCATCAGGGAGGAGGGACTGAACACTGAAGCTTTCTTT. V gene TRBV10-3 combines with J gene TRBJ1-1; tentative D call: TRBD1 (5 bases). CDR1 and CDR2 from the germline V gene are ENHRY and SYGVKD. V was pared by 6 bases and J by 0 bases, with 11 bases between. The CDR3 covers 14 residues.

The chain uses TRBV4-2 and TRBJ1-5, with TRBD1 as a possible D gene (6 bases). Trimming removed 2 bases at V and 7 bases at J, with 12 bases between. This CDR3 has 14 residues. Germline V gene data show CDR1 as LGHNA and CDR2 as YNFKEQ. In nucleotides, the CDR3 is TGTGCCAGCAGCCAACCAGCAGGGGCCCAGCCCCAGCATTTT. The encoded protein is CASSQPAGAQPQHF.

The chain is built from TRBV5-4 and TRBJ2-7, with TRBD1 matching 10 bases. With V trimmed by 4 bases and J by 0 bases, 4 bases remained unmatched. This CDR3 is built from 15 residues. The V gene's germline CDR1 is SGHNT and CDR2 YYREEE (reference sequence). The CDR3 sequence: CASSTRDRGSYEQYF. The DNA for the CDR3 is TGTGCCAGCAGCACCCGGGACAGGGGCTCCTACGAGCAGTACTTC.

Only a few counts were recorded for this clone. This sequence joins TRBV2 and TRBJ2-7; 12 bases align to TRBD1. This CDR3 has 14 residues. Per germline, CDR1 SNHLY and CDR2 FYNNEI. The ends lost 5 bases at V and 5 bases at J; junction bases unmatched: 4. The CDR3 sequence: CASSRDRGPDEQYF. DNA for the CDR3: TGTGCCAGCAGTCGGGACAGGGGGCCGGACGAGCAGTACTTC.

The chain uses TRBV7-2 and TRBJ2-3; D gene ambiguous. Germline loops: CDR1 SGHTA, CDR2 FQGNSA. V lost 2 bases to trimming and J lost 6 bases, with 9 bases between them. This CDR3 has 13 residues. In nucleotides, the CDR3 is TGTGCCAGCAGCTTAAGAAGGGCGGATACGCAGTATTTT. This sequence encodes CASSLRRADTQYF.